One and the same sample provided the 13 T cell receptor beta chains below, sequenced in a study of siplizumab effects on memory and regulatory T cells. Profiling relied on immunoSEQ multiplex PCR, and the TCRdb table lists in-frame clones only, not all of them. The sample lists 80,000 to 95,000 clones; 95% were seen once. The sample comprised CD8+ T cells sorted from blood. Receptors originate from a human donor in good health.

V gene TRBV10-3 combines with J gene TRBJ2-5; D possibly corresponds to TRBD2 (6 bases). The CDR3 spans 12 residues. The germline V gene encodes CDR1 ENHRY and CDR2 SYGVKD. Trimming left V 6 bases short and J 5 bases short, with 10 bases between. The CDR3 spells CAISDGGETQYF. DNA of the CDR3: TGTGCCATCAGCGACGGAGGGGAGACCCAGTACTTC.

The chain links TRBV7-2 to TRBJ2-7; TRBD2 agrees at 7 bases. The CDR3 length is 13 residues. In germline, CDR1 is SGHTA, CDR2 FQGNSA. With V trimmed by 11 bases and J by 5 bases, 12 bases remained unmatched. This chain's CDR3 is CALRAWEGHEQYF. The CDR3 DNA sequence: TGTGCCCTAAGGGCTTGGGAGGGCCACGAGCAGTACTTC.

In this sample, this clone turned up once. The J gene is TRBJ2-3, the V gene TRBV7-9, with D hard to call. Germline CDR1 SEHNR, CDR2 FQNEAQ (reference sequence). The germline V and J ends were trimmed by 7 bases and 4 bases, with 18 bases remaining between them. The CDR3 runs to 15 residues. CDR3 residues: CASIPFVGSADTQYF. The CDR3 DNA is TGTGCCAGCATCCCCTTTGTCGGATCCGCAGATACGCAGTATTTT.

This sequence joins TRBV7-6 and TRBJ1-1; TRBD1 matches 8 bases. Germline-derived CDR1 and CDR2 are SGHVS and FNYEAQ. This CDR3 comprises 15 residues. The V gene end was trimmed by 6 bases and the J gene end by 5 bases; junction bases not matched to a gene: 11. The DNA for the CDR3 is TGTGCCAGCAGTCTAGCGCCCACAGGGGGGACTGAAGCTTTCTTT. This encodes CASSLAPTGGTEAFF.

This sequence joins TRBV7-8 and TRBJ2-1; 11 bases map to TRBD2. The CDR3 consists of 17 residues. Germline trimming cut 5 bases from V and 7 bases from J; bases unmatched to any gene: 13. Germline values: CDR1 SGHVS, CDR2 FQNEAQ. The CDR3 region has the DNA TGTGCCAGCAGCGCCGCGCCGACTAGCGGGAATTGGAATGAGCAGTTCTTC. It specifies CASSAAPTSGNWNEQFF. Drawing the rest from reference TRBV7-8 and TRBJ2-1, the complete variable domain is GAGVSQSPRYKVAKRGQDVALRCDPISGHVSLFWYQQALGQGPEFLTYFQNEAQLDKSGLPSDRFFAERPEGSVSTLKIQRTQQEDSAVYLCASSAAPTSGNWNEQFFGPGTRLTVL.

V gene TRBV7-9 combines with J gene TRBJ2-7; 9 bases align to TRBD1. The CDR3 is 14 amino acids. Germline V lookup: CDR1 SEHNR, CDR2 FQNEAQ (reference sequence). Trimming cost V 3 bases and J 2 bases; bases outside gene matches: 2. The CDR3 nucleotides are TGTGCCAGCAGCTTCGACAGGGGGGCCTACGAGCAGTACTTC. This encodes CASSFDRGAYEQYF.

The chain combines TRBV19 with TRBJ2-7; TRBD2 is a possible D gene (5 bases). Germline CDR1 reads LNHDA; CDR2 reads SQIVND (reference sequence). Trimming removed 9 bases at V and 3 bases at J, with 21 bases between. This CDR3 is built from 15 residues. CDR3 nucleotides: TGTGCCAGCAAAGAGGGCTTAACGTCAGGCTACGAGCAGTACTTC. Translating gives CASKEGLTSGYEQYF.

The CDR3 region is CASSYSQGREVYEQYF. The DNA for the CDR3 is TGTGCCAGCAGTTATTCCCAGGGACGGGAGGTATACGAGCAGTACTTC. The rearrangement uses TRBV6-5 and TRBJ2-7; 7 nucleotides line up with TRBD2. V lost 3 bases, J lost 4 bases, and 12 bases stayed unmatched. The CDR3 is 16 residues long. The V gene's germline CDR1 is MNHEY and CDR2 SVGAGI.

V and J are TRBV27 and TRBJ2-5; 8 bases are shared with TRBD2. The germline gives CDR1 MNHEY, CDR2 SMNVEV (reference sequence). V lost 8 bases, J lost 6 bases, and 11 bases stayed unmatched. The CDR3 runs to 14 residues. CDR3 protein: CASPPGLGGKTQYF. DNA for the CDR3: TGTGCCAGCCCCCCGGGACTAGGTGGGAAGACCCAGTACTTC.

The chain uses TRBV6-5 and TRBJ2-7; 10 bases are shared with TRBD1. This CDR3 has 15 residues. V shed 5 bases, J shed 2 bases, and the junction held 6 bases outside the gene matches. Germline loops: CDR1 MNHEY, CDR2 SVGAGI. DNA of the CDR3: TGTGCCAGCAGTCCAACGGGACAGGGGACCTACGAGCAGTACTTC. Translation: CASSPTGQGTYEQYF.

The CDR3 nucleotides are TGTGCCACCAGCAGAGACAGGGGAAACTCCTACAATGAGCAGTTCTTC. It encodes CATSRDRGNSYNEQFF. This chain joins TRBV15 and TRBJ2-1, with a possible D match to TRBD1 (6 bases). The germline CDR1 and CDR2 sequences are LNHNV and YYDKDF (reference sequence). This CDR3 has 16 amino acids. The V end was cut by 0 bases, the J end by 0 bases, with 9 bases between.

This clone occurred once. The chain employs TRBV6-5 and TRBJ1-1; D gene uncertain. The ends were cut back, 4 bases at V and 5 bases at J, with 14 bases in the middle. The CDR3 consists of 14 residues. Germline V lookup: CDR1 MNHEY, CDR2 SVGAGI. Here the CDR3 reads CASSSRGRWTEAFF. DNA for the CDR3: TGTGCCAGCAGTTCCCGCGGGCGGTGGACTGAAGCTTTCTTT.

This chain connects TRBV27 to TRBJ2-3; 8 bases match TRBD2. The V gene end was trimmed by 2 bases and the J gene end by 4 bases; junction bases not matched to a gene: 11. The germline CDR1 and CDR2 sequences are MNHEY and SMNVEV (reference sequence). The CDR3 loop spans 17 amino acids. The CDR3 nucleotides read TGTGCCAGCAGTTTAATTGGAGTAGCGGGATCGTCAGATACGCAGTATTTT. This codes for CASSLIGVAGSSDTQYF.